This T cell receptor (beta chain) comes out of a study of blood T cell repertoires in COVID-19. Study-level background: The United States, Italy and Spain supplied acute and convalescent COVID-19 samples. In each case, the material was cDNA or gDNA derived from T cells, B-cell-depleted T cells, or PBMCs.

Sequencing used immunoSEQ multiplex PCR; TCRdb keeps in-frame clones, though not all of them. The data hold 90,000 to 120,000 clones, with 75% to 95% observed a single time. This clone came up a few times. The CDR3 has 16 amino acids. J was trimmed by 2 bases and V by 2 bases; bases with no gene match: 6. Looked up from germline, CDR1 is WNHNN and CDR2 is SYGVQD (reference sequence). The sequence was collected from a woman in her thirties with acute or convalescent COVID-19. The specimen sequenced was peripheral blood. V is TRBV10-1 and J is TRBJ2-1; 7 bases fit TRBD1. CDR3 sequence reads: CASSEAQGRTYNEQFF. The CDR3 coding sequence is TGCGCCAGCAGTGAGGCACAGGGGCGAACCTACAATGAGCAGTTCTTC.